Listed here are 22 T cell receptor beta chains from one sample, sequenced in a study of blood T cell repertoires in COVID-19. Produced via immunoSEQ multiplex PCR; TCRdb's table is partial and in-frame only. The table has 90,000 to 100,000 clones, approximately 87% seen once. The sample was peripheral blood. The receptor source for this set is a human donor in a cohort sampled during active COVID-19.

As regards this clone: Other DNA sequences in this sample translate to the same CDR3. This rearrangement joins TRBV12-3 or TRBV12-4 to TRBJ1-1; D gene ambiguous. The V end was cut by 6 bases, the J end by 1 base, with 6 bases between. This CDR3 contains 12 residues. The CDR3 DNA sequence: TGTGCCAGCAGCTTCGGGAACACTGAAGCTTTCTTT. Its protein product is CASSFGNTEAFF.

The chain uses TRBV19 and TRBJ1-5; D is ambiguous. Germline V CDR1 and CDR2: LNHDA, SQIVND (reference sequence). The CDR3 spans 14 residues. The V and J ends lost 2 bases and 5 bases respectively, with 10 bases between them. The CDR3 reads CASSIILRDQPQHF. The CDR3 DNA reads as TGTGCCAGTAGTATAATTTTGAGGGATCAGCCCCAGCATTTT. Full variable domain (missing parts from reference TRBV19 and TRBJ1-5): DGGITQSPKYLFRKEGQNVTLSCEQNLNHDAMYWYRQDPGQGLRLIYYSQIVNDFQKGDIAEGYSVSREKKESFPLTVTSAQKNPTAFYLCASSIILRDQPQHFGDGTRLSIL.

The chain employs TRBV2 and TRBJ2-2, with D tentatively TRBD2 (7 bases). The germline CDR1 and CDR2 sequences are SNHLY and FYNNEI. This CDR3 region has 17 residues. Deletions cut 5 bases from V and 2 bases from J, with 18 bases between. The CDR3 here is CASSRGGQGVNTGELFF. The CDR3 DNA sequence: TGTGCCAGCAGTAGGGGGGGGCAGGGCGTAAACACCGGGGAGCTGTTTTTT.

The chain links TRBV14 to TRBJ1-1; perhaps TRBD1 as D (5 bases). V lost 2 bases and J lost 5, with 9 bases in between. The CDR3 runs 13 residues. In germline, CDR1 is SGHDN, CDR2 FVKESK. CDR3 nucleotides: TGTGCCAGCAGCCAACAGACAGCAACTGAAGCTTTCTTT. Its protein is CASSQQTATEAFF.

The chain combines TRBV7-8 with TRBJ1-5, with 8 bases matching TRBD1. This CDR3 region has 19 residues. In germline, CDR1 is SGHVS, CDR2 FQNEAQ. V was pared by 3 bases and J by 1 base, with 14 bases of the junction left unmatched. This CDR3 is CASSFYRFPGTGSNQPQHF. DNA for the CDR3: TGTGCCAGCAGCTTTTATCGATTTCCCGGGACAGGAAGCAATCAGCCCCAGCATTTT.

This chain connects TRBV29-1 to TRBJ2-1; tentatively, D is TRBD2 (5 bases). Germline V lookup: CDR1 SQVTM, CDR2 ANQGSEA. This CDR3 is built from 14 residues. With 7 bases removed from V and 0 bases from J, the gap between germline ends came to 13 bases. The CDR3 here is CSGVQSGSYNEQFF. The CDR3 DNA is TGCAGCGGCGTCCAGAGCGGCTCCTACAATGAGCAGTTCTTC.

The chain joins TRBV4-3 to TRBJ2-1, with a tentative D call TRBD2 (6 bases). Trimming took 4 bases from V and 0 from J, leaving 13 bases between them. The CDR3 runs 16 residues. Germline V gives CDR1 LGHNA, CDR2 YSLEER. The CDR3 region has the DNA TGCGCCAGCAGCCGGTCGGCCGGGAGCTCCTACAATGAGCAGTTCTTC. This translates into CASSRSAGSSYNEQFF.

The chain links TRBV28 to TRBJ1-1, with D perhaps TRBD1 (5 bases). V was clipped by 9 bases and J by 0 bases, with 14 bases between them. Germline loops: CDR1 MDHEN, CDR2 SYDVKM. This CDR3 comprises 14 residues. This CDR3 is CASGTGNMNTEAFF. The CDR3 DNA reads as TGTGCCAGTGGTACAGGAAACATGAACACTGAAGCTTTCTTT.

CDR3: CASRGPRGLATDTQYF. CDR3 sequence (DNA): TGTGCCAGCAGAGGTCCCCGGGGACTAGCAACAGATACGCAGTATTTT. The genes are TRBV6-6 and TRBJ2-3, with 9 bases matching TRBD2. V was clipped by 6 bases and J by 3 bases; unmatched bases: 10. This CDR3 spans 16 amino acids. Germline V lookup: CDR1 MNHNY, CDR2 SVGAGI (reference sequence).

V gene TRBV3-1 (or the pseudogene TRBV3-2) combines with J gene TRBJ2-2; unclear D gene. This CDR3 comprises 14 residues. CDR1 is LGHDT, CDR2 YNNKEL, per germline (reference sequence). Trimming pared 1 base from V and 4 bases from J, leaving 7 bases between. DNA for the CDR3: TGTGCCAGCAGCCAAGTATCGAGCACCGGGGAGCTGTTTTTT. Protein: CASSQVSSTGELFF.

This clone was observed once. The CDR3 sequence: CASSRRGPETQYF. Here the CDR3 DNA reads TGTGCCAGCAGCCGAAGGGGCCCAGAGACCCAGTACTTC. The V and J genes are TRBV28 and TRBJ2-5, with D perhaps TRBD1 (5 bases). There are 13 residues in the CDR3. V was pared by 6 bases and J by 4 bases, with 12 bases between. From germline, CDR1 is MDHEN and CDR2 SYDVKM.

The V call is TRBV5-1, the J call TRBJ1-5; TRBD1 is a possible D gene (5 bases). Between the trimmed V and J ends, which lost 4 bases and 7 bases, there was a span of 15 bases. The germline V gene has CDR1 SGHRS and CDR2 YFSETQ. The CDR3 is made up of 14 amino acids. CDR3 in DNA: TGCGCCAGCAGCCCTGGGGGGAGCCGCCAGCCCCAGCATTTT. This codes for CASSPGGSRQPQHF.

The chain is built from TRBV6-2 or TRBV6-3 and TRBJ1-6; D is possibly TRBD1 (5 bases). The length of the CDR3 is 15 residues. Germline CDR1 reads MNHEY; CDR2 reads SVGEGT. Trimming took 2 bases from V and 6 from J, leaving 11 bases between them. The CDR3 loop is CASSYRRGVNSPLHF. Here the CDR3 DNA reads TGTGCCAGCAGTTACCGGAGGGGAGTTAATTCACCCCTCCACTTT.

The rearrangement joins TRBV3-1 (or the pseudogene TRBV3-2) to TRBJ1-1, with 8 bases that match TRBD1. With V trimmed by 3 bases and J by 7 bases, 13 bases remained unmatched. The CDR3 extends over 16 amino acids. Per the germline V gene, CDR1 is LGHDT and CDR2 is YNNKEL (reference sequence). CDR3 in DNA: TGTGCCAGCAGCCACGCATACAGGGGGACCCTCGGTGAAGCTTTCTTT. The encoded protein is CASSHAYRGTLGEAFF.

This chain's CDR3 is CASSLDGAYGYTF. CDR3 sequence (DNA): TGCGCCAGCAGCTTGGACGGAGCCTATGGCTACACCTTC. J is TRBJ1-2 and V is TRBV5-1; no clear D gene. CDR3 length equals 13 residues. Looked up from germline, CDR1 is SGHRS and CDR2 is YFSETQ. V was trimmed by 0 bases and J by 4 bases, leaving 7 bases between them.

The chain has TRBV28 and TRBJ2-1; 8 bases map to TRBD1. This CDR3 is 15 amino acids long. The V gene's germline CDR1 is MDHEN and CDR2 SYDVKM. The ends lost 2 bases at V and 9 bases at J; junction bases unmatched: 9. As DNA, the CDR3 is TGTGCCAGCAGTTTAGGATGGCAGGGGGCAGGTGAGCAGTTCTTC. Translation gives CASSLGWQGAGEQFF. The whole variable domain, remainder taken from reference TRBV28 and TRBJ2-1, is DVKVTQSSRYLVKRTGEKVFLECVQDMDHENMFWYRQDPGLGLRLIYFSYDVKMKEKGDIPEGYSVSREKKERFSLILESASTNQTSMYLCASSLGWQGAGEQFFGPGTRLTVL.

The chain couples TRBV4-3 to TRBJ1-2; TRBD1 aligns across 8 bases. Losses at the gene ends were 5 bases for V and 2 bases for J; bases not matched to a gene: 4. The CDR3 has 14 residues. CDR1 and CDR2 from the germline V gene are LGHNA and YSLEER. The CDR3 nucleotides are TGCGCCAGCAGCTGGACAGGGAGCAACTATGGCTACACCTTC. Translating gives CASSWTGSNYGYTF.

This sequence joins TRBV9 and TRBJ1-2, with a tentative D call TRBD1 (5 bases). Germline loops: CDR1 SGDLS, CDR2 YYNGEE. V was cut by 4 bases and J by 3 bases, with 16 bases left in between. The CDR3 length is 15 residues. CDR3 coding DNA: TGTGCCAGCAGCCGAGTTATCCGGGGGGACTATGGCTACACCTTC. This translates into CASSRVIRGDYGYTF.

This CDR3 reads CASSVGGRGYEQYF. DNA for the CDR3: TGTGCCAGCAGCGTAGGAGGCAGGGGCTACGAGCAGTACTTC. The chain has TRBV9 and TRBJ2-7; possibly TRBD1 for D (6 bases). Trimming took 0 bases from V and 3 from J, leaving 10 bases between them. Per the germline V gene, CDR1 is SGDLS and CDR2 is YYNGEE. The CDR3 is 14 residues long.

The DNA of the CDR3 is TGTGCCAGCAGTCTCGGGACAACTAAGAATGAAAAACTGTTTTTT. Protein sequence: CASSLGTTKNEKLFF. The rearrangement joins TRBV28 to TRBJ1-4, with TRBD1 as a possible D gene (6 bases). The germline V gene has CDR1 MDHEN and CDR2 SYDVKM. Trimming took 5 bases from V and 5 from J, leaving 15 bases between them. The CDR3 sequence is 15 residues long.

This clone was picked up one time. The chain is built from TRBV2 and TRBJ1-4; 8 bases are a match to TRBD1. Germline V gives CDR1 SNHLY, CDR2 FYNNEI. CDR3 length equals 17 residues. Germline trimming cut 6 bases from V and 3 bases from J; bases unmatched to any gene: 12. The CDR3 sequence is CASRFKAGGVSNEKLFF. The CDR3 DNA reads TGTGCCAGCAGATTTAAGGCAGGGGGCGTCTCTAATGAAAAACTGTTTTTT.

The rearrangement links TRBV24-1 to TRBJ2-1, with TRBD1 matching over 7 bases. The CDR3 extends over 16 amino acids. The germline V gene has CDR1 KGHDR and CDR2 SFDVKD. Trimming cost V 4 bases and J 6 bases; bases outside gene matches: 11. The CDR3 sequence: CATSDQTGLSFNEQFF. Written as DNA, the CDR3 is TGTGCCACCAGTGACCAGACAGGGCTTTCTTTCAATGAGCAGTTCTTC.